The 22 T cell receptor beta chains below come from one sample, sequenced in a study of T cells in Graves' hyperthyroidism and ophthalmopathy. TCR beta CDR3 region amplification was performed from RNA transcripts. First-round RT-PCR targeting the TCR CDR3 was performed with the HTBI primer set. TCRdb re-derived calls from the multiplex PCR reads in MiXCR, one entry per CDR3 protein. The data contain about 360,000 distinct CDR3 sequences, about 13% of them singletons. Material: blood. These receptors were obtained from a man aged 30 to 39 with Graves' hyperthyroidism that later progressed to Graves' ophthalmopathy.

To note about this clonotype: This may be a read error: a much more frequent sequence differs by one nucleotide. This chain uses TRBV18 with TRBJ1-1; 8 bases fit TRBD1. CDR3 length equals 16 residues. V gave up 6 bases and J gave up 1 base; unmatched junction bases: 10. The germline CDR1 and CDR2 sequences are KGHSH and LQKENI. CDR3 nucleotide sequence: TGTGCCAGCTCCTTCTGGGAAGGGACAGGGAACACTGAAGCTTTCTTT. It codes for CASSFWEGTGNTEAFF.

This clonotype has ten or more counts. The genes are TRBV28 and TRBJ1-2; 8 bases are a match to TRBD1. CDR1 MDHEN and CDR2 SYDVKM come from the germline V gene. The length of the CDR3 is 14 residues. Germline trimming cut 7 bases from V and 5 bases from J; bases unmatched to any gene: 9. The CDR3 region is CASTPWTGRYGYTF. As DNA, the CDR3 is TGTGCCAGCACCCCTTGGACAGGGAGGTATGGCTACACCTTC.

The table lists this clonotype with a few counts. V usage is TRBV12-3 or TRBV12-4 and J usage is TRBJ2-1; possibly TRBD2 for D (5 bases). V lost 6 bases, J lost 9 bases, and 12 bases lay in between. The CDR3 runs to 12 residues. CDR3 DNA sequence: TGTGCCAGCAGACTACTAGTGGGTGAGCAGTTCTTC. It codes for CASRLLVGEQFF.

A remark on this clonotype: Germline is not matched at one junction end, which may reflect a read error. J is TRBJ1-1 and V is TRBV5-6; possibly TRBD1 for D (6 bases). In germline, CDR1 is SGHDT, CDR2 YYEEEE. The CDR3 spans 15 residues. In DNA, the CDR3 is TGTGCCGGCAGCCCCTTACAGGGCTGGAACACTGAAGCTTTCTTT. Translation: CAGSPLQGWNTEAFF.

This clonotype was seen a handful of times. The chain links TRBV30 to TRBJ2-2, with 12 nucleotides matching TRBD2. Trimming removed 3 bases from V and 5 bases from J; junction bases left unmatched: 4. CDR3 length: 15 residues. From germline, CDR1 is GTSNPN and CDR2 SVGIG (reference sequence). In DNA form, the CDR3 reads TGTGCCTGGAGACTAGCGGGGGGCCGGACCGGGGAGCTGTTTTTT. Translating it yields CAWRLAGGRTGELFF.

The chain combines TRBV12-5 with TRBJ1-3; D not certain. V was shortened by 0 bases and J by 7 bases, with 13 bases between the two germline ends. The CDR3 is 15 amino acids. Germline-derived CDR1 and CDR2 are LGHNT and FRNRAP. The CDR3 coding sequence is TGTGCTAGTGGTTTGGTACCCCCACCCACCAACACCATATATTTT. This encodes CASGLVPPPTNTIYF.

V is TRBV30 and J is TRBJ2-7; no firm D call. The CDR3 length is 13 residues. Between the trimmed V and J ends, which lost 0 bases and 5 bases, there was a span of 11 bases. Germline-derived CDR1 and CDR2 are GTSNPN and SVGIG (reference sequence). Written as DNA, the CDR3 is TGTGCCTGGAGTGTATTGTTTGGAAACGAGCAGTACTTC. Protein sequence: CAWSVLFGNEQYF.

This clonotype was seen a handful of times. The rearrangement links TRBV7-9 to TRBJ2-7; 10 bases agree with TRBD1. From germline, CDR1 is SEHNR and CDR2 FQNEAQ (reference sequence). With V trimmed by 5 bases and J by 2 bases, 6 bases remained unmatched. CDR3 length equals 15 residues. CDR3 region: CASSIRQGAPYEQYF. CDR3 nucleotides: TGTGCCAGCAGCATAAGACAGGGGGCCCCCTACGAGCAGTACTTC.

About this clonotype itself: A read error may produce the germline difference seen at one junction end. The V gene is TRBV30, the J gene TRBJ1-1; possible D gene TRBD1, 5 bases. This CDR3 comprises 14 residues. The germline V gene has CDR1 GTSNPN and CDR2 SVGIG (reference sequence). DNA of the CDR3: TGTGCCAGGAGTCCCAGGGCCCGGTCGGCTGAAGCTTTCTTT. Encoded protein: CARSPRARSAEAFF.

This chain connects TRBV5-1 to TRBJ2-5, with TRBD1 identical over 8 bases. V gave up 2 bases and J gave up 1 base; unmatched junction bases: 4. CDR3 length: 15 amino acids. Looked up from germline, CDR1 is SGHRS and CDR2 is YFSETQ. This CDR3 reads CASSFPDRGQETQYF. The CDR3 DNA sequence: TGCGCCAGCAGCTTCCCCGACAGGGGCCAAGAGACCCAGTACTTC. Based on the CDR3 plus reference TRBV5-1 and TRBJ2-5, the full variable domain is KAGVTQTPRYLIKTRGQQVTLSCSPISGHRSVSWYQQTPGQGLQFLFEYFSETQRNKGNFPGRFSGRQFSNSRSEMNVSTLELGDSALYLCASSFPDRGQETQYFGPGTRLLVL.

The chain has TRBV5-1 and TRBJ2-3; D perhaps matches TRBD2 (5 bases). The V and J ends lost 4 bases and 0 bases respectively, with 15 bases between them. This CDR3 contains 16 residues. CDR1 SGHRS and CDR2 YFSETQ come from the germline V gene. The chain's CDR3 is CASSLALEASTDTQYF. CDR3 DNA: TGCGCCAGCAGCCTGGCGTTGGAGGCGAGCACAGATACGCAGTATTTT.

This clonotype was observed a few times. The rearrangement uses TRBV6-2 or TRBV6-3 and TRBJ1-3; D perhaps matches TRBD1 (5 bases). V was trimmed by 6 bases and J by 2 bases, leaving 11 bases between them. CDR3 length: 14 amino acids. Germline loops: CDR1 MNHEY, CDR2 SVGEGT. CDR3: CASRSGTTGNTIYF. As DNA, the CDR3 is TGTGCCAGCAGATCCGGGACTACTGGAAACACCATATATTTT.

A few counts support this clonotype. V usage is TRBV9 and J usage is TRBJ1-1; 7 bases are a match to TRBD1. Germline CDR1 reads SGDLS; CDR2 reads YYNGEE. The CDR3 sequence is 17 residues long. The V segment lost 6 bases and the J segment 2 bases; nucleotides outside the gene matches: 16. In DNA form, the CDR3 reads TGTGCCAGCACCAAATCAGGGGGTTCCAGGATAAACACTGAAGCTTTCTTT. Its protein is CASTKSGGSRINTEAFF.

Of note for this clonotype: Since a much larger clone is just one base distant, this may be a read error. V and J are TRBV28 and TRBJ1-5; D might be TRBD1 (5 bases). The CDR3 extends over 17 amino acids. In germline, CDR1 is MDHEN, CDR2 SYDVKM. V was trimmed by 6 bases and J by 2 bases, leaving 20 bases between them. CDR3 protein: CASSQTWGIRGNQPQHF. The CDR3 coding sequence is TGTGCCAGCAGCCAAACATGGGGGATTAGAGGCAATCAGCCCCAGCATTTT.

This clonotype was seen ten or more times. The chain links TRBV12-3 or TRBV12-4 to TRBJ1-4; perhaps TRBD1 as D (6 bases). The CDR3 is made up of 14 amino acids. Deletions cut 5 bases from V and 8 bases from J, with 15 bases between. Here the CDR3 DNA reads TGTGCCAGCAGTCCCCGCGGGGGGCTGGAAAAACTGTTTTTT. Protein sequence: CASSPRGGLEKLFF.

Concerning this clonotype itself: At one end, the junction sequence differs from germline, possibly due to a read error. J is TRBJ2-1 and V is TRBV5-6; D is unresolved. This CDR3 is 13 amino acids long. Germline CDR1 SGHDT, CDR2 YYEEEE. CDR3 loop: CASSADWLNERFF. The CDR3 DNA reads TGTGCCAGCAGCGCAGACTGGCTCAATGAGCGGTTCTTC.

The chain joins TRBV9 to TRBJ2-3, with 7 bases matching TRBD2. The V segment lost 0 bases and the J segment 2 bases; nucleotides outside the gene matches: 9. Germline V gene lookup returns CDR1 SGDLS and CDR2 YYNGEE. The CDR3 spans 17 residues. The CDR3 bases are TGTGCCAGCAGCGTAGCTCCGACTAGCCTAATCACAGATACGCAGTATTTT. Translation: CASSVAPTSLITDTQYF.

In its sample, this clonotype was seen many times. The chain uses TRBV3-1 and TRBJ2-7, with TRBD1 identical over 7 bases. Unmatched junction bases numbered 8, after V lost 3 bases and J lost 0 bases. Germline V gives CDR1 LGHDT, CDR2 YNNKEL (reference sequence). CDR3 size: 16 residues. CDR3 DNA sequence: TGTGCCAGCAGCCATTATCCCGGGACAGACTCCTACGAGCAGTACTTC. It encodes CASSHYPGTDSYEQYF.

The sample holds many counts of this clonotype. The V gene is TRBV6-1, the J gene TRBJ1-5; 7 nucleotides align to TRBD1. The CDR3 spans 17 residues. The germline V gene has CDR1 MNHNS and CDR2 SASEGT. V lost 6 bases and J lost 5; bases outside the gene matches: 16. CDR3 loop: CASRSPGQTKTHQPQHF. Written as DNA, the CDR3 is TGTGCCAGCAGGAGCCCGGGACAGACGAAGACCCATCAGCCCCAGCATTTT.

There are a few counts of this clonotype. V gene TRBV30 combines with J gene TRBJ2-3, with D perhaps TRBD1 (6 bases). The germline gives CDR1 GTSNPN, CDR2 SVGIG (reference sequence). CDR3 length equals 15 residues. Trimming stripped 6 bases from V and 1 base from J, with 17 bases between. CDR3 sequence reads: CACRRTVGGTDTQYF. CDR3 sequence (DNA): TGTGCCTGCCGGCGGACAGTTGGGGGCACAGATACGCAGTATTTT.

This clonotype has more than one count but fewer than ten. This sequence joins TRBV18 and TRBJ2-5, with TRBD1 identical over 9 bases. The CDR3 runs to 14 residues. Germline-derived CDR1 and CDR2 are KGHSH and LQKENI. V shed 6 bases and J 3 bases; nucleotides not matched to a gene: 5. This CDR3 is CASSHGQGKETQYF. CDR3 DNA sequence: TGTGCCAGCTCGCATGGACAGGGGAAAGAGACCCAGTACTTC. Together with reference TRBV18 and TRBJ2-5, the CDR3 gives the full variable domain: NAGVMQNPRHLVRRRGQEARLRCSPMKGHSHVYWYRQLPEEGLKFMVYLQKENIIDESGMPKERFSAEFPKEGPSILRIQQVVRGDSAAYFCASSHGQGKETQYFGPGTRLLVL.

The CDR3: CASSLADRDDEKLFF. CDR3 DNA: TGTGCCAGCAGCTTGGCTGACAGGGATGATGAAAAACTGTTTTTT. The chain is built from TRBV5-8 and TRBJ1-4, with 7 positions matching TRBD1. The trim removed 0 bases at V and 6 bases at J, leaving 5 bases unmatched. The CDR3 covers 15 residues. Germline loops: CDR1 SGHTS, CDR2 YDEGEE.